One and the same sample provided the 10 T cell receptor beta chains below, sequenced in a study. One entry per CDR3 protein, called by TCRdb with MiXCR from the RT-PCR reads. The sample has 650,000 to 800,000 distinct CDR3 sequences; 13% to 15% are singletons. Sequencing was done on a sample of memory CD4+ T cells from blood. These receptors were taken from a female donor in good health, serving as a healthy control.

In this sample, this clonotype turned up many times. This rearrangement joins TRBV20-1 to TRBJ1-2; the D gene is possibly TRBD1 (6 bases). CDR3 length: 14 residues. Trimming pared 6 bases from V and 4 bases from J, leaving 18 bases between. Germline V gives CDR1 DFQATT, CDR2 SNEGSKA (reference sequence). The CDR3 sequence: CSARREGVVYGYTF. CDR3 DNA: TGCAGTGCCCGACGGGAGGGGGTGGTCTATGGCTACACCTTC.

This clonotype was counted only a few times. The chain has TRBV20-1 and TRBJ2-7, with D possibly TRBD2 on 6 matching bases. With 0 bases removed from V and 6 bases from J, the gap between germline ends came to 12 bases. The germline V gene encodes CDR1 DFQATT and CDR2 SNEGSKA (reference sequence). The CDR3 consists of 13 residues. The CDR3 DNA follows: TGCAGTGCTAGAGATCGAATTAGCGGCGAGCAGTACTTC. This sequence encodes CSARDRISGEQYF.

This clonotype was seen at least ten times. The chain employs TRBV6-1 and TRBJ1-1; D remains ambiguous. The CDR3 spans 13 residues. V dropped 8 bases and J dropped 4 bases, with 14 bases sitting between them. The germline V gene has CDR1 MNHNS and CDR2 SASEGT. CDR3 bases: TGTGCCAGCGGCGCCGAGCGAAGCACTGAAGCTTTCTTT. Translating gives CASGAERSTEAFF.

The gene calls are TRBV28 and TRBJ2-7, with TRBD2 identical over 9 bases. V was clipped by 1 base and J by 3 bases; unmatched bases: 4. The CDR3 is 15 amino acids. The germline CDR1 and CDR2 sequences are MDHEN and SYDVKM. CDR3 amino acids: CASSLSSGMVYEQYF. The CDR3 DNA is TGTGCCAGCAGTTTATCTAGCGGGATGGTCTACGAGCAGTACTTC.

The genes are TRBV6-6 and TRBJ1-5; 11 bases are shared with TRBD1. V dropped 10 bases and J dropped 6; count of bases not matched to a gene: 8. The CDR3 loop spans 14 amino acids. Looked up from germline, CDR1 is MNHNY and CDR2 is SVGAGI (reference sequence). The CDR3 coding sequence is TGTGCCACTCGGCGGGGACAGGGGGTTCAGCCCCAGCATTTT. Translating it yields CATRRGQGVQPQHF.

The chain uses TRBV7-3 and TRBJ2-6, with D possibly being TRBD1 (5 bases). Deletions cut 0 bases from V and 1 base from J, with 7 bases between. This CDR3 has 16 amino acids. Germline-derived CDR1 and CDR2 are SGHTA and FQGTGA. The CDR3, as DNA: TGTGCCAGCAGCTTAACGCCAGGGTCTGGGGCCAACGTCCTGACTTTC. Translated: CASSLTPGSGANVLTF.

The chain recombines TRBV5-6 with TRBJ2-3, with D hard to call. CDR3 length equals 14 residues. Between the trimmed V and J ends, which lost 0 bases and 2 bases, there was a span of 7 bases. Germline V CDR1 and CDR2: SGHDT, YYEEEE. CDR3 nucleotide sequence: TGTGCCAGCAGCTTGGGACACCTCACAGATACGCAGTATTTT. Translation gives CASSLGHLTDTQYF. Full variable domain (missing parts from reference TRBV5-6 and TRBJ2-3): DAGVTQSPTHLIKTRGQQVTLRCSPKSGHDTVSWYQQALGQGPQFIFQYYEEEERQRGNFPDRFSGHQFPNYSSELNVNALLLGDSALYLCASSLGHLTDTQYFGPGTRLTVL.

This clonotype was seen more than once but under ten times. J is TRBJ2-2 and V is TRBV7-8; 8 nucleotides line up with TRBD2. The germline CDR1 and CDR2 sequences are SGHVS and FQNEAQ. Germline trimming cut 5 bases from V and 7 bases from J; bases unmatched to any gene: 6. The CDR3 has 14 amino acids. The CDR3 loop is CASSHSGNGGELFF. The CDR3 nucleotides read TGTGCCAGCAGCCATAGCGGGAACGGCGGGGAGCTGTTTTTT.

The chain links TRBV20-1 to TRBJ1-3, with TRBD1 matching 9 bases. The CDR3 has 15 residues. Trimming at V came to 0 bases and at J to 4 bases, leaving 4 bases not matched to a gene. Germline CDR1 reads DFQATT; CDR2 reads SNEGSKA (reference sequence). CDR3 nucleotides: TGCAGTGCTAGAGATCCACAGGGGGCCGGAAACACCATATATTTT. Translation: CSARDPQGAGNTIYF.

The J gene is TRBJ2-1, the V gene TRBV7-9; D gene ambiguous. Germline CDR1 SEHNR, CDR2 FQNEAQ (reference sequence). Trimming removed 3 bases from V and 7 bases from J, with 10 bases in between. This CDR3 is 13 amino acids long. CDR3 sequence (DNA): TGTGCCAGCAGCTTCCATCTCGGAAATGAGCAGTTCTTC. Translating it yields CASSFHLGNEQFF.